This TCR beta chain was identified during a study of blood T cell repertoires in COVID-19. Overall study context: Samples of COVID-19 (acute and convalescent) were obtained from the United States, Italy and Spain. Sample material is recorded as cDNA or gDNA derived from T cells, B-cell-depleted T cells, or PBMCs.

Assignments of participants to cohorts depended upon their own reported clinical history. Cohort 3 donors counted as recovered after two negative PCRs, clearance, or resolved symptoms. In germline, CDR1 is MNHEY, CDR2 SVGEGT. The ends were cut back, 2 bases at V and 0 bases at J, with 10 bases in the middle. The CDR3 spans 15 residues. Sequenced by immunoSEQ multiplex PCR; TCRdb stores in-frame clones only, minus some. The repertoire consists of 450,000 or so clones, with about 90% occurring once and the leading ten covering under 0.7%. The TCR was taken from a man aged 18 to 29 who had recovered from COVID-19. Sequencing used PBMCs or T cells enriched from blood (not recorded which). The chain recombines TRBV6-2 or TRBV6-3 with TRBJ1-1; D gene uncertain. DNA of the CDR3: TGTGCCAGCAGTTACCCTCGACTATTGAACACTGAAGCTTTCTTT. Amino acid sequence: CASSYPRLLNTEAFF.